These 18 T cell receptor beta chains share one sample of origin, sequenced in a study of tumor-infiltrating lymphocytes in primary liver carcinoma. A constant-region primer primed TCR beta cDNA synthesis from about 530 ng of total RNA. A slightly modified ARM-PCR protocol with three nested multiplex PCR rounds produced these TCR beta libraries. Rounds one and two of PCR, each of about 10 cycles, were primed with TRBV1-TRBV30 forward primers and a C-beta reverse primer. TCRdb redid the calling of the multiplex PCR reads with MiXCR, one entry per CDR3 protein. This table holds 300,000 to 350,000 distinct CDR3 sequences, approximately 64% found once. Unsorted whole blood yielded the blood RNA, and germline DNA was also extracted. The sample consisted of peripheral blood. The receptors were sampled from a man aged 35-49 years with primary liver carcinoma and hepatitis B virus infection.

This clonotype was picked up many times. The V call is TRBV4-3, the J call TRBJ2-2, with 7 bases lining up with TRBD2. J lost 6 bases, V lost 1 base, and 2 bases had no gene match. The V gene's germline CDR1 is LGHNA and CDR2 YSLEER. CDR3 size: 14 residues. CDR3 sequence (DNA): TGCGCCAGCAGCCAAGTCGGGGGGTCCGGGGAGCTGTTTTTT. Residues: CASSQVGGSGELFF.

This clonotype was observed a few times. The V and J genes are TRBV14 and TRBJ2-3, with D tentatively TRBD2 (6 bases). V was pared by 2 bases and J by 8 bases, with 14 bases between. Germline-derived CDR1 and CDR2 are SGHDN and FVKESK. The CDR3 is 14 residues long. The CDR3 spells CASSQPNSGGTQYF. The CDR3 coding sequence is TGTGCCAGCAGCCAACCTAATAGCGGCGGTACGCAGTATTTT.

As to this clonotype: Sequence at one end of the junction differs from germline and may be a read error. CDR3 in DNA: TGCGCTAGCAGCCAAGATCTCACTAATCGCGGTGAGCAGTTCTTC. Amino acid sequence: CASSQDLTNRGEQFF. The chain combines TRBV4-3 with TRBJ2-1, with D unclear. CDR3 length: 15 residues. Looked up from germline, CDR1 is LGHNA and CDR2 is YSLEER.

Comment on this clonotype: Without the conserved terminal phenylalanine or tryptophan, this CDR3 likely stems from a read error. The chain employs TRBV2 and TRBJ2-1, with 7 bases matching TRBD2. Germline lookup yields CDR1 SNHLY and CDR2 FYNNEI. The J segment lost 2 bases and the V segment lost 1 base, leaving 2 bases of the junction unmatched. This CDR3 is built from 15 residues. CDR3 region: CASSEGDYAYNEQFL. The CDR3 DNA is TGTGCCAGCAGTGAAGGGGACTACGCCTACAATGAGCAGTTCCTC.

Of note for this clonotype: Given a much more abundant clone one base away, this may be a read error. The rearrangement links TRBV4-1 to TRBJ2-1, with TRBD2 identical over 8 bases. CDR3 length: 15 residues. Germline trimming cut 6 bases from V and 8 bases from J; bases unmatched to any gene: 12. The germline V gene encodes CDR1 MGHRA and CDR2 YSYEKL. CDR3: CASSSGSGMLDEQFF. CDR3 bases: TGCGCCAGCAGTTCCGGTAGCGGGATGTTGGATGAGCAGTTCTTC.

Notes on this clonotype: Given the absence of the conserved phenylalanine or tryptophan at the CDR3 end, a read error is likely. The gene calls are TRBV4-1 and TRBJ1-4; tentatively, D is TRBD1 (5 bases). The V end was cut by 0 bases, the J end by 5 bases, with 10 bases between. CDR3 length: 15 residues. Per germline, CDR1 MGHRA and CDR2 YSYEKL. CDR3 DNA sequence: TGCGCCAGCAGCCAAGATGGGGCAGGGAATGAAAAACTGTTTATT. Translation: CASSQDGAGNEKLFI.

The V call is TRBV6-2 or TRBV6-3, the J call TRBJ2-6; a possible D gene is TRBD1 (5 bases). Trimming left V 6 bases short and J 4 bases short, with 10 bases between. CDR1 is MNHEY and CDR2 is SVGEGT in the germline V gene. The CDR3 extends over 14 amino acids. CDR3 DNA sequence: TGTGCCAGCAGGGGCAGGGCAGGGGCCAACGTCCTGACTTTC. This gives the protein CASRGRAGANVLTF.

This clonotype has a handful of counts. The chain carries TRBV6-1 and TRBJ1-4, with D perhaps TRBD1 (5 bases). This CDR3 is 15 amino acids long. Germline V gives CDR1 MNHNS, CDR2 SASEGT. With 2 bases removed from V and 2 bases from J, the gap between germline ends came to 9 bases. Written as DNA, the CDR3 is TGTGCCAGCAGTGAACAACAGGATACTAATGAAAAACTGTTTTTT. Protein sequence: CASSEQQDTNEKLFF.

In regard to this clonotype: This is likely a read error, given that the CDR3 carries no conserved phenylalanine or tryptophan at its end. The limits of the CDR3 on the DNA are not certain, so only TCRdb's listed CDR3 is given. The chain carries TRBV11-2 and TRBJ2-1; the table's D call, TRBD2, has no DNA check behind it. The CDR3 is 19 amino acids long, termini counted. In germline, CDR1 is SGHAT, CDR2 FQNNGV. This CDR3 is CASSSHGLAGGASYNERFL.

The chain's CDR3 is CASSNPRIRGKYGYTF. In nucleotides, the CDR3 is TGTGCCAGCAGTAACCCACGTATCCGGGGCAAGTATGGCTACACCTTC. The rearrangement joins TRBV28 to TRBJ1-2; tentatively, D is TRBD1 (5 bases). Trimming pared 5 bases from V and 5 bases from J, leaving 21 bases between. The length of the CDR3 is 16 residues. Germline loops: CDR1 MDHEN, CDR2 SYDVKM.

For this clonotype: Since a much larger clone is just one base distant, this may be a read error. The V and J genes are TRBV12-3 or TRBV12-4 and TRBJ2-7; D is tentatively TRBD1 or TRBD2 (5 bases each). This CDR3 contains 13 residues. This chain's CDR3 is CASSPGPLGERYF. The CDR3 bases are TGTGCCAGCAGTCCGGGGCCATTGGGCGAGCGGTACTTC.

V usage is TRBV12-3 or TRBV12-4 and J usage is TRBJ2-1; 10 bases fit TRBD2. V was pared by 3 bases and J by 6 bases, with 11 bases of the junction left unmatched. CDR3 length equals 17 residues. The CDR3 bases are TGTGCCAGCAGTTTTGAATTGAGCGGGAGGGCCGCCAATGAGCAGTTCTTC. Amino acid sequence: CASSFELSGRAANEQFF.

The chain is built from TRBV11-2 and TRBJ2-5, with D perhaps TRBD2 (6 bases). CDR1 SGHAT and CDR2 FQNNGV come from the germline V gene. This CDR3 is built from 17 residues. Trimming removed 0 bases at V and 2 bases at J, with 16 bases between. Here the CDR3 reads CASSLDLKAGWQETQYF. DNA for the CDR3: TGTGCCAGCAGCTTAGATCTAAAGGCGGGATGGCAAGAGACCCAGTACTTC. The whole variable domain, remainder taken from reference TRBV11-2 and TRBJ2-5, is EAGVAQSPRYKIIEKRQSVAFWCNPISGHATLYWYQQILGQGPKLLIQFQNNGVVDDSQLPKDRFSAERLKGVDSTLKIQPAKLEDSAVYLCASSLDLKAGWQETQYFGPGTRLLVL.

The chain employs TRBV7-8 and TRBJ1-4; D is unresolved. Trimming shortened V by 5 bases and J by 4 bases, and 14 bases separated the two germline ends. The CDR3 loop spans 15 amino acids. The germline gives CDR1 SGHVS, CDR2 FQNEAQ. CDR3 in DNA: TGTGCCAGCAGCCCACCCCAAAAAGATAATGAAAAACTGTTTTTT. The encoded protein is CASSPPQKDNEKLFF.

For this clonotype: At one boundary the junction diverges from the germline segment, which might be a read error. CDR3 residues: CAGSDSTGVDSPLHF. The CDR3 DNA follows: TGCGCCGGCAGCGACTCGACAGGGGTGGATTCACCCCTCCACTTT. The chain recombines TRBV5-1 with TRBJ1-6; 8 bases fit TRBD1. The CDR3 has 15 amino acids. In germline, CDR1 is SGHRS, CDR2 YFSETQ.

The table lists this clonotype with a few counts. V gene TRBV4-1 combines with J gene TRBJ1-4, with TRBD1 matching over 7 bases. This CDR3 contains 18 residues. Per germline, CDR1 MGHRA and CDR2 YSYEKL. V shed 0 bases, J shed 6 bases, and the junction held 13 bases outside the gene matches. This CDR3 is CASSQDNALGQTYEKLFF. The CDR3 DNA is TGCGCCAGCAGCCAAGACAATGCCCTGGGACAGACCTATGAAAAACTGTTTTTT.

The chain uses TRBV11-1 and TRBJ2-7, with 8 positions matching TRBD2. This CDR3 contains 14 residues. Germline CDR1 and CDR2: SGHAT and FQDESV (reference sequence). V lost 6 bases, J lost 6 bases, and 10 bases stayed unmatched. CDR3 nucleotides: TGTGCCAGCAGGTCCGGGGGGGATAACGGCGAGCAGTACTTC. Protein product: CASRSGGDNGEQYF. Complete variable domain (other parts from reference TRBV11-1 and TRBJ2-7): EAEVAQSPRYKITEKSQAVAFWCDPISGHATLYWYRQILGQGPELLVQFQDESVVDDSQLPKDRFSAERLKGVDSTLKIQPAELGDSAMYLCASRSGGDNGEQYFGPGTRLTVT.

The table lists this clonotype with a few counts. The V call is TRBV4-1, the J call TRBJ1-5, with 8 bases matching TRBD1. With 3 bases clipped from V and 4 bases from J, the junction kept 2 bases outside the gene matches. The germline CDR1 and CDR2 sequences are MGHRA and YSYEKL. The CDR3 is 14 amino acids. In DNA, the CDR3 is TGCGCCAGCAGCCATGGGACAGGTAATCAGCCCCAGCATTTT. Encoded protein: CASSHGTGNQPQHF.